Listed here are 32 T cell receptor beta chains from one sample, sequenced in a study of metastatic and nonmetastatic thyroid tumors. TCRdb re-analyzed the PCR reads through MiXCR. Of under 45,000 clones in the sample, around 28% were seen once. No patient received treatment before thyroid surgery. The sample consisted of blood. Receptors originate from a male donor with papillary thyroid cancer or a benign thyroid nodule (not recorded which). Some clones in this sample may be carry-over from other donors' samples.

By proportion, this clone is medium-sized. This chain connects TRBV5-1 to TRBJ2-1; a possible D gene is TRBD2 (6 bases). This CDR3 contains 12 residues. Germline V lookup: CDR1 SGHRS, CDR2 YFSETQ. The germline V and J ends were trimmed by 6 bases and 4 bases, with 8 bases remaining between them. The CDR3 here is CASTAGYNEQFF. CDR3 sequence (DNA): TGCGCCAGCACAGCGGGTTACAATGAGCAGTTCTTC.

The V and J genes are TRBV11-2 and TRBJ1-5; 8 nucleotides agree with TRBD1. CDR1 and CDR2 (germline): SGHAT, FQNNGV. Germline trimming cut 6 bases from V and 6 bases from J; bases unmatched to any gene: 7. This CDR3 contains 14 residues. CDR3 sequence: CASRDRVLSQPQHF. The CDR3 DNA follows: TGTGCCAGCAGGGACAGGGTGTTGAGTCAGCCCCAGCATTTT.

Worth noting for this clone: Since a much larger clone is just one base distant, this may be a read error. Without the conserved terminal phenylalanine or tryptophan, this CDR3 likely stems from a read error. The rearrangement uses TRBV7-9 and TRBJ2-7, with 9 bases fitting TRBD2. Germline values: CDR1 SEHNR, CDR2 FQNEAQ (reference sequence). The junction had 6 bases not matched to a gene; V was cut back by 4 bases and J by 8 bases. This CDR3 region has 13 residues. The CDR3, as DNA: TGTGCCAGCAGCTCGGGACTAGCTGGAAAGCAGTACTCC. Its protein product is CASSSGLAGKQYS.

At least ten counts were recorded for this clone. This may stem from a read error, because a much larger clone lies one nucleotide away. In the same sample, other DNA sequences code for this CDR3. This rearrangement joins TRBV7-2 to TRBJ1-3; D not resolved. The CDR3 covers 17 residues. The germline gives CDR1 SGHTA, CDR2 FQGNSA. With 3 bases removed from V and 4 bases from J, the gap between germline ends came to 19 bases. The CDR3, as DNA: TGTGCCAGCAGCTTCTGGGCAGAATCGAGCTCGGGAAACACCATATATTTT. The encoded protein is CASSFWAESSSGNTIYF. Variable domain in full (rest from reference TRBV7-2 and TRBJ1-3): GAGVSQSPSNKVTEKGKDVELRCDPISGHTALYWYRQSLGQGLEFLIYFQGNSAPDKSGLPSDRFSAERTGGSVSTLTIQRTQQEDSAVYLCASSFWAESSSGNTIYFGEGSWLTVV.

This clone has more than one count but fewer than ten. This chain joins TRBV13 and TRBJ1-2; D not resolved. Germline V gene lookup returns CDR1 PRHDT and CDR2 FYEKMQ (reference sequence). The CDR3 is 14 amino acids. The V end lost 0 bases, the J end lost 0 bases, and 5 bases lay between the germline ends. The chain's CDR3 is CASSLGQTNYGYTF. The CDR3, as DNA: TGTGCCAGCAGCTTAGGACAGACTAACTATGGCTACACCTTC.

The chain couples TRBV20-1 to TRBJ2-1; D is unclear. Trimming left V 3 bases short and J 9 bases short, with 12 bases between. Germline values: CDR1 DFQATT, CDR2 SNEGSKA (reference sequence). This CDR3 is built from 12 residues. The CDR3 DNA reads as TGCAGTGCTAGTCCCCCGGACGGTGAGCAGTTCTTC. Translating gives CSASPPDGEQFF.

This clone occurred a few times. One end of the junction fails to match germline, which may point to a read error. The CDR3 DNA reads TGTGCCAGCAGTTACACTGACAGTACAGATGCGCAGTATTTT. It specifies CASSYTDSTDAQYF. The rearrangement uses TRBV6-6 and TRBJ2-3; D perhaps matches TRBD1 (5 bases). Germline CDR1 MNHNY, CDR2 SVGAGI (reference sequence). The CDR3 totals 14 residues.

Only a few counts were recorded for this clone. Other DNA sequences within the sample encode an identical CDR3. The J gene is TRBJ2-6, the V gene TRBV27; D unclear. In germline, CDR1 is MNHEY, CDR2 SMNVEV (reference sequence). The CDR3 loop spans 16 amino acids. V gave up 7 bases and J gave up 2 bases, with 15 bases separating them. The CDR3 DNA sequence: TGTGCCAGCATCTTACTCCCGGGTCCTGGGGCCAACGTCCTGACTTTC. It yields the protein CASILLPGPGANVLTF.

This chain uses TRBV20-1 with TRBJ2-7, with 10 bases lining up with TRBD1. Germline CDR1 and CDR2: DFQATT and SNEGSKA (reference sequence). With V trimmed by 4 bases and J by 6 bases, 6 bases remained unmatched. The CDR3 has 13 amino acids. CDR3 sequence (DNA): TGCAGTGCTACTCCGGACAGGGGGGTCGAGCAGTACTTC. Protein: CSATPDRGVEQYF.

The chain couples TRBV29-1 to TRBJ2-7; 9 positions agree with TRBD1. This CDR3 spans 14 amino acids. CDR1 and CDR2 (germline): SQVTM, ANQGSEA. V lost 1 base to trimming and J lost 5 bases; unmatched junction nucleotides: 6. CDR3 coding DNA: TGCAGCGTTGAAGGTCGGACAGGGGCCAACGAGCAGTACTTC. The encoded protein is CSVEGRTGANEQYF.

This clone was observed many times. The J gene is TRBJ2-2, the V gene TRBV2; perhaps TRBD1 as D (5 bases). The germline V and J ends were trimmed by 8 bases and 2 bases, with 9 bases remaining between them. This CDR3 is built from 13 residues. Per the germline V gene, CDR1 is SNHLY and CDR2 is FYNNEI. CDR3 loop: CASVTDNTGELFF. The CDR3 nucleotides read TGTGCCAGCGTGACAGATAACACCGGGGAGCTGTTTTTT. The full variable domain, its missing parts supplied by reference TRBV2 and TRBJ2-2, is EPEVTQTPSHQVTQMGQEVILRCVPISNHLYFYWYRQILGQKVEFLVSFYNNEISEKSEIFDDQFSVERPDGSNFTLKIRSTKLEDSAMYFCASVTDNTGELFFGEGSRLTVL.

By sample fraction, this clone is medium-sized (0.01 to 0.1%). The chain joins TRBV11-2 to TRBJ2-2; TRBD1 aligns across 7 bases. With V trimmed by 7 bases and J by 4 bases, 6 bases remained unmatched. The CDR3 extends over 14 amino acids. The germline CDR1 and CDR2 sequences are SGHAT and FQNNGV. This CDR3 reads CASNRQGGTGELFF. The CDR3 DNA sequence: TGTGCCAGCAACCGACAGGGCGGCACCGGGGAGCTGTTTTTT.

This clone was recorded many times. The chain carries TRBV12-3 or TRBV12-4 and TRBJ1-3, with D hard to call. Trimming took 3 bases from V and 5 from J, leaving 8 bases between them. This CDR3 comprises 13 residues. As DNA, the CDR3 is TGTGCCAGCAGTTTTAGCCCGAGAAACACCATATATTTT. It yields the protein CASSFSPRNTIYF.

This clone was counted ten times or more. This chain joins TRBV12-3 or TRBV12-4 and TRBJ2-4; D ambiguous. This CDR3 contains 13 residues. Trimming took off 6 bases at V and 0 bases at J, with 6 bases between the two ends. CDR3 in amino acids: CASSGLAKNIQYF. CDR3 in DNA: TGTGCCAGCAGCGGCTTAGCCAAAAACATTCAGTACTTC.

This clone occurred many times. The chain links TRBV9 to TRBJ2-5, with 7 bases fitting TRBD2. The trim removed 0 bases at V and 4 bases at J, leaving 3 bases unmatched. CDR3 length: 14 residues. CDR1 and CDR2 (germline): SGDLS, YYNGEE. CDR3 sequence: CASSVAGEGETQYF. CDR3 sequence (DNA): TGTGCCAGCAGCGTAGCGGGGGAGGGAGAGACCCAGTACTTC. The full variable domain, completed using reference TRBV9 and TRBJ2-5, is DSGVTQTPKHLITATGQRVTLRCSPRSGDLSVYWYQQSLDQGLQFLIQYYNGEERAKGNILERFSAQQFPDLHSELNLSSLELGDSALYFCASSVAGEGETQYFGPGTRLLVL.

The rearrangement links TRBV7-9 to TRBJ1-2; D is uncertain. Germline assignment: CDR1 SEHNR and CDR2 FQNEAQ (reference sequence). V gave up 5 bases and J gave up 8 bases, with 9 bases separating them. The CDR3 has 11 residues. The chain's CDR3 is CASSPLVGYTF. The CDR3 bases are TGTGCCAGCAGCCCGTTGGTCGGCTACACCTTC.

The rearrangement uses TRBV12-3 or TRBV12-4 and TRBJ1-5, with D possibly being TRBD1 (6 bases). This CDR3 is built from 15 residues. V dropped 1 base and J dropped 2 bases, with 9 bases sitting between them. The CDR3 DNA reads TGTGCCAGCAGTTTAGAATGGGGGCGCAATCAGCCCCAGCATTTT. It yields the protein CASSLEWGRNQPQHF.

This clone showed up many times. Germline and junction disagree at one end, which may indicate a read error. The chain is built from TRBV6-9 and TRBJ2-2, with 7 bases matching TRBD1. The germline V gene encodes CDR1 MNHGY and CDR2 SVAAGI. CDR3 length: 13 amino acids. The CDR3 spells CAGSDRDTGELFF. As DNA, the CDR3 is TGTGCCGGCAGTGACAGGGACACCGGGGAGCTGTTTTTT.

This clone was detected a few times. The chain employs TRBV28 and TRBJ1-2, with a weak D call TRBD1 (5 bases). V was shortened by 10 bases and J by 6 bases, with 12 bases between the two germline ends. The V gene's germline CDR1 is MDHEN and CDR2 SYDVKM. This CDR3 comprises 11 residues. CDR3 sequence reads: CAIGRGDGYTF. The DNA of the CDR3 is TGTGCCATCGGACGGGGGGATGGCTACACCTTC.

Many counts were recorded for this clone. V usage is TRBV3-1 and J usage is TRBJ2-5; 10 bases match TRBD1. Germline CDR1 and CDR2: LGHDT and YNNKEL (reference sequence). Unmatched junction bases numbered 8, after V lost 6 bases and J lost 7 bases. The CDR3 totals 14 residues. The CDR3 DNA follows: TGTGCCAGCAGTCGACAGGGGGCGGTTATGACCCAGTACTTC. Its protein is CASSRQGAVMTQYF.

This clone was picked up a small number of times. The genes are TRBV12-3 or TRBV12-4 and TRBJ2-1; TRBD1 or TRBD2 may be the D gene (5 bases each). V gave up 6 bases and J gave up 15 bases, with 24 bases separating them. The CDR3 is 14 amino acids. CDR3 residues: CASSNRSNKWGRFF. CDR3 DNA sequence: TGTGCCAGCAGCAACCGGTCGAATAAGTGGGGGAGGTTCTTC.

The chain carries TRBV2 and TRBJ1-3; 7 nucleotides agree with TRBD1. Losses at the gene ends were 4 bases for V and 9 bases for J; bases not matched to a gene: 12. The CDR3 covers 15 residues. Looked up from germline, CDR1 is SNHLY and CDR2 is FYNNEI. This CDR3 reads CASSAGQVLPGTIYF. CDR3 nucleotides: TGTGCCAGCAGTGCCGGACAGGTCCTACCCGGCACCATATATTTT.

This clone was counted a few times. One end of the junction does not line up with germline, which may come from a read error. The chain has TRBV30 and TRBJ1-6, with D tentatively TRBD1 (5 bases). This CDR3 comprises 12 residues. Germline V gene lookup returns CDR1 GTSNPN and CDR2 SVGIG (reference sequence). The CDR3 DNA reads TGTGCCTTGAGTGAACTCAGGGTCCCCCTCCACTTT. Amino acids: CALSELRVPLHF.

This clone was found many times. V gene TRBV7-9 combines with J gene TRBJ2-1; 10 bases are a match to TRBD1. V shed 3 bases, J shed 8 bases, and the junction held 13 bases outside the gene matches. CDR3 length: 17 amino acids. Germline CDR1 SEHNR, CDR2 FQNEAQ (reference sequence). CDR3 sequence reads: CASSFKPSGTGDDEQFF. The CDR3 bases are TGTGCCAGCAGCTTCAAACCTTCCGGGACAGGGGACGATGAGCAGTTCTTC.

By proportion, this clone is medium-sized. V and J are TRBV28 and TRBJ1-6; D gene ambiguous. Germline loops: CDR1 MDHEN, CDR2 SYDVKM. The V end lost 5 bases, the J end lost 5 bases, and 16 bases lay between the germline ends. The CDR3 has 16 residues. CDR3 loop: CASSLQPPRDNSPLHF. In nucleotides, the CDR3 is TGTGCCAGCAGTCTACAACCTCCCCGGGATAATTCACCCCTCCACTTT. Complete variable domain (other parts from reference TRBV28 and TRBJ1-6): DVKVTQSSRYLVKRTGEKVFLECVQDMDHENMFWYRQDPGLGLRLIYFSYDVKMKEKGDIPEGYSVSREKKERFSLILESASTNQTSMYLCASSLQPPRDNSPLHFGNGTRLTVT.

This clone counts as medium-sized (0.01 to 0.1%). CDR3 sequence: CASSEPQRGKTYEQYF. The CDR3 bases are TGCGCCAGCAGTGAACCCCAAAGGGGGAAGACCTACGAGCAGTACTTC. The chain carries TRBV10-2 and TRBJ2-7; D is perhaps TRBD1 (6 bases). This CDR3 contains 16 residues. The V gene lost 3 bases and the J gene lost 2 bases, with 17 bases spanning the gap. CDR1 WSHSY and CDR2 SAAADI come from the germline V gene.

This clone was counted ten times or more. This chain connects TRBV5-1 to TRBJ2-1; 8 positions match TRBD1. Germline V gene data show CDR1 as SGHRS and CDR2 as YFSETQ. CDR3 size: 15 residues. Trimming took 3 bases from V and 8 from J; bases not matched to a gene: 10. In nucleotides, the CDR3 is TGCGCCAGCAGCTCCCCGGACAGGGCGAGCTATGAGCAGTTCTTC. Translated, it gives CASSSPDRASYEQFF.

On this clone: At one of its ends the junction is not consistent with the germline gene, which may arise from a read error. The CDR3 reads CASSSDGGSRDTQYF. In DNA, the CDR3 is TGTGCCAGCAGCTCTGACGGAGGTTCGCGAGATACTCAGTATTTT. This rearrangement joins TRBV7-3 to TRBJ2-3; TRBD2 might be the D (5 bases). The germline gives CDR1 SGHTA, CDR2 FQGTGA. CDR3 length: 15 amino acids.

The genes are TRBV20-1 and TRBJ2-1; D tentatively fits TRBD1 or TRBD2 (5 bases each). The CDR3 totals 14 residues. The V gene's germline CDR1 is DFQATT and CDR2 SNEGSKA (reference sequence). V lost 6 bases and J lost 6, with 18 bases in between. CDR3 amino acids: CSAPPAGRANEQFF. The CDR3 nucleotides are TGCAGTGCCCCACCGGCGGGCAGGGCCAATGAGCAGTTCTTC.

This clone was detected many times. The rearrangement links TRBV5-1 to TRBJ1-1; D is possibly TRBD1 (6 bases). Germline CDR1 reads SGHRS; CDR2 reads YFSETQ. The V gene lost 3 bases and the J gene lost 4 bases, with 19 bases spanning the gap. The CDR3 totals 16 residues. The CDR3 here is CASSSRSGDPPTEAFF. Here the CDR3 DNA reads TGCGCCAGCAGCTCGAGGTCAGGGGACCCACCCACTGAAGCTTTCTTT.

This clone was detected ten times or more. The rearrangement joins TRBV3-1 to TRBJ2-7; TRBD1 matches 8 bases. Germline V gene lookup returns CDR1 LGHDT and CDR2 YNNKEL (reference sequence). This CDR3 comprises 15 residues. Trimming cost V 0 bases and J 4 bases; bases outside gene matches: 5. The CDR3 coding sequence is TGTGCCAGCAGCCAAGAGGACAGGGTTATTTACGAGCAGTACTTC. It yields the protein CASSQEDRVIYEQYF.

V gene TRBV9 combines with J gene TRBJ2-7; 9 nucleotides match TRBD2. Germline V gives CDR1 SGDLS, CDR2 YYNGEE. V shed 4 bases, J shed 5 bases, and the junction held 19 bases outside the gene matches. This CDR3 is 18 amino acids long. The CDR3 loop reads CASSPFDGIAGENDEQYF. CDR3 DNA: TGTGCCAGCAGCCCATTCGATGGGATAGCGGGAGAAAATGACGAGCAGTACTTC.